These 19 T cell receptor beta chains were all obtained from the same sample, sequenced in a study of blood T cell repertoires in COVID-19. Method: immunoSEQ multiplex PCR; TCRdb's copy keeps in-frame clones and lacks some. Here the sample spans approximately 470,000 clones, 70% to 90% being singletons. Sequencing input: peripheral blood. The receptor source for this set is a human donor in a cohort sampled during active COVID-19.

The chain combines TRBV11-1 with TRBJ2-5, with TRBD2 matching over 8 bases. There are 16 residues in the CDR3. Germline V gene lookup returns CDR1 SGHAT and CDR2 FQDESV (reference sequence). With 1 base clipped from V and 2 bases from J, the junction kept 6 bases outside the gene matches. CDR3 sequence (DNA): TGTGCCAGCAGCTTAGGCCCCCGGGAGGGACAAGAGACCCAGTACTTC. Amino acids: CASSLGPREGQETQYF.

The V call is TRBV4-1, the J call TRBJ1-1; D possibly corresponds to TRBD1 (5 bases). CDR1 MGHRA and CDR2 YSYEKL come from the germline V gene. CDR3 length: 16 amino acids. The V end lost 4 bases, the J end lost 5 bases, and 20 bases lay between the germline ends. CDR3 protein: CASSLGIVRGLTEAFF. The CDR3 nucleotides read TGCGCCAGCAGCCTAGGAATAGTACGGGGACTAACTGAAGCTTTCTTT.

V usage is TRBV3-1 (or the pseudogene TRBV3-2) and J usage is TRBJ2-3; 7 nucleotides align to TRBD2. The J segment lost 0 bases and the V segment lost 0 bases, leaving 3 bases of the junction unmatched. The germline V gene encodes CDR1 LGHDT and CDR2 YNNKEL (reference sequence). The CDR3 is 16 residues long. CDR3 in amino acids: CASSQELAVSTDTQYF. The CDR3 region has the DNA TGTGCCAGCAGCCAAGAGCTAGCGGTTAGCACAGATACGCAGTATTTT.

This sequence joins TRBV4-1 and TRBJ1-6; 11 bases line up with TRBD1. J was trimmed by 9 bases and V by 4 bases; bases with no gene match: 5. The CDR3 extends over 15 amino acids. CDR1 and CDR2 from the germline V gene are MGHRA and YSYEKL. In DNA, the CDR3 is TGCGCCAGCAGCCGGCTGGGACAGGGGGGTTCACCCCTCCACTTT. Translated: CASSRLGQGGSPLHF.

This chain joins TRBV6-5 and TRBJ1-2, with TRBD1 matching over 9 bases. J gave up 7 bases and V 2 bases, and 2 bases lay outside the gene matches. The V gene's germline CDR1 is MNHEY and CDR2 SVGAGI. The CDR3 has 13 amino acids. The CDR3 coding sequence is TGTGCCAGCAGTTACGGGACAGGGATTGGCTACACCTTC. This sequence encodes CASSYGTGIGYTF.

The rearrangement links TRBV5-1 to TRBJ2-2; 8 bases line up with TRBD2. The CDR3 contains 16 residues. Germline-derived CDR1 and CDR2 are SGHRS and YFSETQ. The V gene end was trimmed by 4 bases and the J gene end by 2 bases; junction bases not matched to a gene: 7. The CDR3 loop reads CASSTRTSRNTGELFF. The CDR3 DNA sequence: TGCGCCAGCAGCACGCGGACTAGCCGTAACACCGGGGAGCTGTTTTTT. Using reference TRBV5-1 and TRBJ2-2 for the parts outside the CDR3, the full variable domain is KAGVTQTPRYLIKTRGQQVTLSCSPISGHRSVSWYQQTPGQGLQFLFEYFSETQRNKGNFPGRFSGRQFSNSRSEMNVSTLELGDSALYLCASSTRTSRNTGELFFGEGSRLTVL.

The chain links TRBV19 to TRBJ2-5; TRBD1 agrees at 9 bases. This CDR3 is 17 amino acids long. Germline-derived CDR1 and CDR2 are LNHDA and SQIVND (reference sequence). V shed 5 bases, J shed 4 bases, and the junction held 14 bases outside the gene matches. The CDR3 DNA follows: TGTGCCAGTAGTGCCTCCTGGGGGACAGGGATGGGAGAGACCCAGTACTTC. This codes for CASSASWGTGMGETQYF.

This chain links TRBV7-9 with TRBJ2-7; possibly TRBD1 for D (5 bases). CDR1 and CDR2 (germline): SEHNR, FQNEAQ (reference sequence). This CDR3 has 15 residues. The V end lost 4 bases, the J end lost 2 bases, and 15 bases lay between the germline ends. The CDR3 is CASSYLGAETYEQYF. The CDR3 DNA sequence: TGTGCCAGCAGCTACCTAGGGGCGGAAACCTACGAGCAGTACTTC.

This clone has a single count. The V and J genes are TRBV5-1 and TRBJ2-3; D gene unclear. CDR1 and CDR2 from the germline V gene are SGHRS and YFSETQ. The CDR3 has 15 residues. The V gene lost 1 base and the J gene lost 0 bases, with 9 bases spanning the gap. The CDR3 protein is CASSLFPESTDTQYF. The CDR3 nucleotides read TGCGCCAGCAGCTTGTTCCCCGAGAGCACAGATACGCAGTATTTT.

The chain has TRBV19 and TRBJ1-1; no definite D call. The CDR3 has 17 residues. Trimming took off 2 bases at V and 7 bases at J, with 23 bases between the two ends. From germline, CDR1 is LNHDA and CDR2 SQIVND (reference sequence). The CDR3 sequence is CASSITRGQAGWGEAFF. CDR3 in DNA: TGTGCCAGTAGTATAACTCGAGGGCAGGCCGGGTGGGGTGAAGCTTTCTTT. Drawing the rest from reference TRBV19 and TRBJ1-1, the complete variable domain is DGGITQSPKYLFRKEGQNVTLSCEQNLNHDAMYWYRQDPGQGLRLIYYSQIVNDFQKGDIAEGYSVSREKKESFPLTVTSAQKNPTAFYLCASSITRGQAGWGEAFFGQGTRLTVV.

The chain is built from TRBV7-6 and TRBJ2-1, with D possibly TRBD1 on 8 matching bases. V lost 5 bases and J lost 6, with 14 bases in between. The CDR3 contains 14 residues. Germline assignment: CDR1 SGHVS and CDR2 FNYEAQ. CDR3 coding DNA: TGTGCCAGCAGCCAGCGGGACAGGAGCAATGAGCAGTTCTTC. It is translated as CASSQRDRSNEQFF.

The CDR3 loop reads CASSLAGQGYYEQYF. CDR3 nucleotide sequence: TGCGCCAGCAGCTTGGCTGGACAGGGTTACTACGAGCAGTACTTC. This chain connects TRBV5-1 to TRBJ2-7; 8 bases map to TRBD1. The V and J ends lost 0 bases and 3 bases, in that order; junction bases with no gene match: 5. The germline CDR1 and CDR2 sequences are SGHRS and YFSETQ. The CDR3 is 15 amino acids.

The chain recombines TRBV11-1 with TRBJ2-2; the match to TRBD2 covers 8 bases. The CDR3 is 14 amino acids. Germline V gene sequence: CDR1 SGHAT, CDR2 FQDESV (reference sequence). V lost 8 bases, J lost 5 bases, and 7 bases stayed unmatched. The CDR3 spells CASCYTGGTGELFF. The CDR3 region has the DNA TGTGCCAGCTGCTATACGGGGGGGACCGGGGAGCTGTTTTTT.

This clone was seen once. The J gene is TRBJ2-2, the V gene TRBV24-1; TRBD1 aligns across 10 bases. The J segment lost 7 bases and the V segment lost 5 bases, leaving 9 bases of the junction unmatched. The germline CDR1 and CDR2 sequences are KGHDR and SFDVKD. The CDR3 loop spans 16 amino acids. DNA for the CDR3: TGTGCCACCAGTGGTTCCGGGACAGGGGCTAACGGGGAGCTGTTTTTT. The encoded protein is CATSGSGTGANGELFF.

The chain combines TRBV30 with TRBJ1-3; possibly TRBD1 for D (6 bases). The CDR3 spans 17 residues. The germline V gene encodes CDR1 GTSNPN and CDR2 SVGIG (reference sequence). Trimming removed 0 bases at V and 4 bases at J, with 19 bases between. The CDR3 region has the DNA TGTGCCTGGAGTGTAAGGGGCAGGGGAAATAGAGGAAACACCATATATTTT. Translated, it gives CAWSVRGRGNRGNTIYF.

In its sample, this clone was seen once. The genes are TRBV11-3 and TRBJ2-1, with 7 bases that match TRBD2. V lost 5 bases and J lost 4; bases outside the gene matches: 11. The CDR3 spans 16 residues. Germline values: CDR1 SGHNT, CDR2 YENEEA. CDR3 nucleotides: TGTGCCAGCAGCCCCGAGGGTAGCGGGCTGTACAATGAGCAGTTCTTC. Its translation: CASSPEGSGLYNEQFF.

The rearrangement links TRBV6-5 to TRBJ1-1, with D possibly matching TRBD1 (6 bases). This CDR3 has 15 amino acids. Between the trimmed V and J ends, which lost 4 bases and 4 bases, there was a span of 16 bases. Per the germline V gene, CDR1 is MNHEY and CDR2 is SVGAGI. The CDR3 region has the DNA TGTGCCAGCAGTTCGCCGGGCCGAGGGGGCACTGAAGCTTTCTTT. As protein: CASSSPGRGGTEAFF.

CDR3 region: CASSRAVDGYTF. The CDR3 bases are TGTGCCAGCAGCAGGGCAGTCGATGGCTACACCTTC. V gene TRBV6-5 combines with J gene TRBJ1-2, with TRBD1 as a possible D gene (5 bases). CDR3 size: 12 residues. Between the trimmed V and J ends, which lost 6 bases and 6 bases, there was a span of 11 bases. CDR1 and CDR2 (germline): MNHEY, SVGAGI.

The chain uses TRBV11-3 and TRBJ2-1; tentatively, D is TRBD1 (7 bases). The germline V gene has CDR1 SGHNT and CDR2 YENEEA. The CDR3 has 13 residues. V lost 4 bases and J lost 9, with 13 bases in between. In DNA, the CDR3 is TGTGCCAGCAGCTCGGAGGGGGCATCTGAGCAGTTCTTC. This translates into CASSSEGASEQFF.